The rows below give T cell receptor beta chains drawn from one sample of a study of radiotherapy plus CTLA-4 blockade in lung cancer. TCRdb's table, derived via immunoSEQ multiplex PCR, lists solely in-frame clones and lacks some. The table records approximately 99,000 clones, around 88% of them present only once. Sample: peripheral blood, taken from a patient treated with radiotherapy plus ipilimumab. These receptors were taken from a human donor with non-small cell lung cancer that progressed on radiotherapy plus ipilimumab. CDR3s include the opening cysteine and the closing phenylalanine or tryptophan. The D gene is left open where the match is weak. Part of the rows lack a size; the others show once, few, many or a class for expanded clones.

v_call: TRBV7-2
d_call: TRBD2
clone_size: -
j_call: TRBJ2-5
cdr3_aa: CASSEGTSGIRETQYF
cdr3_nt: TGTGCCAGCAGCGAAGGGACTAGCGGCATCCGAGAGACCCAGTACTTC

v_call: TRBV11-2
d_call: TRBD2
clone_size: -
j_call: TRBJ2-3
cdr3_aa: CASSLGVGRRSDTQYF
cdr3_nt: TGTGCCAGCAGCTTAGGTGTCGGGAGGAGATCAGATACGCAGTATTTT

v_call: TRBV7-6
d_call: -
clone_size: -
j_call: TRBJ1-2
cdr3_aa: CASSPPGQVGSYGYTF
cdr3_nt: TGTGCCAGCAGCCCCCCGGGGCAGGTGGGCTCCTATGGCTACACCTTC

v_call: TRBV18
d_call: -
clone_size: -
j_call: TRBJ1-2
cdr3_aa: CASSPMGASGYTF
cdr3_nt: TGTGCCAGCTCACCAATGGGGGCCTCGGGCTACACCTTC

v_call: TRBV7-6
d_call: -
clone_size: -
j_call: TRBJ2-1
cdr3_aa: CASSLGQGWRNEQFF
cdr3_nt: TGTGCCAGCAGCTTAGGGCAGGGGTGGCGGAATGAGCAGTTCTTC

v_call: TRBV30
d_call: TRBD1
clone_size: -
j_call: TRBJ2-7
cdr3_aa: CAWRRRQGAFVEQYF
cdr3_nt: TGTGCCTGGAGGCGCCGACAGGGGGCGTTTGTCGAGCAGTACTTC

v_call: TRBV2
d_call: TRBD2
clone_size: -
j_call: TRBJ2-1
cdr3_aa: CASLGTSGRTSYNEQFF
cdr3_nt: TGTGCCAGCCTAGGGACTAGCGGGAGGACCTCCTACAATGAGCAGTTCTTC

v_call: TRBV7-2
d_call: -
clone_size: -
j_call: TRBJ1-2
cdr3_aa: CASSPQVGYGYTF
cdr3_nt: TGTGCCAGCAGCCCACAAGTGGGCTATGGCTACACCTTC

v_call: TRBV2
d_call: -
clone_size: -
j_call: TRBJ1-4
cdr3_aa: CASSATNLNEKLFF
cdr3_nt: TGTGCCAGCAGTGCGACAAACCTTAATGAAAAACTGTTTTTT

v_call: TRBV7-2
d_call: TRBD1
clone_size: once
j_call: TRBJ1-5
cdr3_aa: CASSSLGTGVNQPQHF
cdr3_nt: TGTGCCAGCAGCTCGCTAGGGACAGGGGTCAATCAGCCCCAGCATTTT

v_call: TRBV18
d_call: TRBD2
clone_size: -
j_call: TRBJ2-7
cdr3_aa: CASSTSGSVEQYF
cdr3_nt: TGTGCCAGCTCAACTAGCGGGAGCGTCGAGCAGTACTTC

v_call: TRBV30
d_call: -
clone_size: -
j_call: TRBJ2-4
cdr3_aa: CAWSGGGIQYF
cdr3_nt: TGTGCCTGGTCCGGAGGTGGCATTCAGTACTTC

v_call: TRBV11-2
d_call: TRBD2
clone_size: -
j_call: TRBJ2-1
cdr3_aa: CASSFTSGSSSYNEQFF
cdr3_nt: TGTGCCAGCAGCTTTACTAGCGGGAGCTCCTCCTACAATGAGCAGTTCTTC

v_call: TRBV14
d_call: -
clone_size: few
j_call: TRBJ2-5
cdr3_aa: CASSQGVGGGPRETQYF
cdr3_nt: TGTGCCAGCAGCCAAGGTGTAGGGGGAGGGCCGAGGGAGACCCAGTACTTC

v_call: TRBV6-1
d_call: -
clone_size: few
j_call: TRBJ2-7
cdr3_aa: CASSEKGALRLYF
cdr3_nt: TGTGCCAGCAGTGAAAAGGGAGCGCTAAGGCTGTACTTC

v_call: TRBV9
d_call: -
clone_size: -
j_call: TRBJ2-7
cdr3_aa: CASSVGPSSYEQYF
cdr3_nt: TGTGCCAGCAGCGTAGGGCCGAGCTCCTACGAGCAGTACTTC

v_call: TRBV11-2
d_call: TRBD2
clone_size: -
j_call: TRBJ2-5
cdr3_aa: CASSWGGALETQYF
cdr3_nt: TGTGCCAGCAGCTGGGGGGGAGCGTTAGAGACCCAGTACTTC

v_call: TRBV10-1
d_call: -
clone_size: -
j_call: TRBJ2-3
cdr3_aa: CASSEDGMGASTDTQYF
cdr3_nt: TGCGCCAGCAGTGAGGACGGGATGGGGGCTAGCACAGATACGCAGTATTTT

v_call: TRBV27
d_call: -
clone_size: -
j_call: TRBJ2-7
cdr3_aa: CASSSPLVAYEQYF
cdr3_nt: TGTGCCAGCAGTTCCCCCCTAGTCGCCTACGAGCAGTACTTC

v_call: TRBV25-1
d_call: TRBD1
clone_size: -
j_call: TRBJ2-7
cdr3_aa: CASRAQGVRWSYEQYF
cdr3_nt: TGTGCCAGCAGAGCTCAGGGGGTTAGGTGGTCCTACGAGCAGTACTTC

v_call: TRBV6-1
d_call: -
clone_size: -
j_call: TRBJ2-5
cdr3_aa: CASSVNRGSRETQYF
cdr3_nt: TGTGCCAGCAGTGTCAACCGAGGTAGTCGGGAGACCCAGTACTTC

v_call: TRBV9
d_call: -
clone_size: -
j_call: TRBJ2-1
cdr3_aa: CASSVRNEQFF
cdr3_nt: TGTGCCAGCAGCGTACGTAATGAGCAGTTCTTC

v_call: TRBV6-4
d_call: TRBD2
clone_size: -
j_call: TRBJ2-4
cdr3_aa: CASSAGTSGRRVKNIQYF
cdr3_nt: TGTGCCAGCAGTGCCGGGACTAGCGGGAGGCGAGTCAAAAACATTCAGTACTTC

v_call: TRBV7-9
d_call: -
clone_size: -
j_call: TRBJ2-7
cdr3_aa: CASSGRGGEQYF
cdr3_nt: TGTGCCAGCAGCGGCAGGGGCGGCGAGCAGTACTTC